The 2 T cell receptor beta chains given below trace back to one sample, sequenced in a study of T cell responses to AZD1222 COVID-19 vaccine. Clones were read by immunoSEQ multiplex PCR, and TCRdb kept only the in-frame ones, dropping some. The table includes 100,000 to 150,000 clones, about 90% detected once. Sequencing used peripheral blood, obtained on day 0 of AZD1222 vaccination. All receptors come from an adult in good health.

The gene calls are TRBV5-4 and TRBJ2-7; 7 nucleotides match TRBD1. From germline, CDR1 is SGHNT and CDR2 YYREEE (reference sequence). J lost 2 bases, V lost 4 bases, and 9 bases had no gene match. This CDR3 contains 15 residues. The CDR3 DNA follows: TGTGCCAGCAGCCCAAACGGGGACAGAACCTACGAGCAGTACTTC. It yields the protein CASSPNGDRTYEQYF.

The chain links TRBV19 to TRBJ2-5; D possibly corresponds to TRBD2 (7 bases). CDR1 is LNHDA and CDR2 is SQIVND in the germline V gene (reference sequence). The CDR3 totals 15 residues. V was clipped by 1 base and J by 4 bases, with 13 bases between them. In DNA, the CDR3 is TGTGCCAGTAGTATAGGAGGGGGGGCAGGAGAGACCCAGTACTTC. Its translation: CASSIGGGAGETQYF.